This T cell receptor beta chain is from a study of cytomegalovirus exposure and HLA in healthy donors. Use of 60 Vbeta and 13 Jbeta primers characterized the PCR. The data were produced by immunoSEQ multiplex PCR, yet TCRdb's version contains in-frame clones alone and is incomplete. The sample has 150,000 to 180,000 clones; more than 75% are singletons. Sample: PBMCs. This receptor was taken from a man younger than 45 in good health and CMV-seropositive.

The CDR3 region is CASSVNPGYEPYNEQFF. CDR3 nucleotides: TGTGCCAGCAGCGTTAATCCGGGGTACGAGCCTTACAATGAGCAGTTCTTC. V usage is TRBV9 and J usage is TRBJ2-1; TRBD2 might be the D (5 bases). The CDR3 contains 17 residues. Trimming left V 2 bases short and J 4 bases short, with 19 bases between. Germline CDR1 reads SGDLS; CDR2 reads YYNGEE. Filled out from reference TRBV9 and TRBJ2-1, the complete variable domain reads DSGVTQTPKHLITATGQRVTLRCSPRSGDLSVYWYQQSLDQGLQFLIQYYNGEERAKGNILERFSAQQFPDLHSELNLSSLELGDSALYFCASSVNPGYEPYNEQFFGPGTRLTVL.